These 22 T cell receptor beta chains were sequenced from one sample in a study of tumor and adjacent non-tumor tissue in lung cancer. This sample's RNA came from whole unsorted tissue. TCRbeta libraries were built with three rounds of nested PCR, modified from ARM-PCR. Via MiXCR, TCRdb re-called the multiplex PCR reads, giving one row per CDR3 protein. The data show around 70,000 distinct CDR3 sequences, 60% to 75% seen once. The sample taken for sequencing was lung tumor tissue. These TCRs come from a man aged 55 to 70 with non-small cell lung cancer.

The chain has TRBV5-1 and TRBJ2-5; a weak D match, TRBD1 (5 bases). Per germline, CDR1 SGHRS and CDR2 YFSETQ. The CDR3 extends over 15 amino acids. This CDR3 reads CVSSLEDSRSETQYF. CDR3 coding DNA: TGCGTAAGCAGCTTAGAAGACAGCCGGTCGGAGACCCAGTACTTC.

This clonotype was detected ten times or more. V and J are TRBV6-1 and TRBJ2-1; D is ambiguous. Between the trimmed V and J ends, which lost 0 bases and 0 bases, there was a span of 9 bases. CDR1 is MNHNS and CDR2 is SASEGT in the germline V gene. CDR3 size: 16 residues. CDR3 coding DNA: TGTGCCAGCAGTGAAGCACTTCTTGTCTCCTACAATGAGCAGTTCTTC. Translation gives CASSEALLVSYNEQFF.

Concerning this clonotype itself: A junction end diverges from the germline sequence, so it may reflect a read error. The chain carries TRBV28 and TRBJ2-2; D remains unclear. This CDR3 is 13 amino acids long. Germline-derived CDR1 and CDR2 are MDHEN and SYDVKM. CDR3 sequence: CASSPSSRGELLF. For the CDR3, the DNA is TGTGCCAGCAGTCCCAGTAGTAGAGGAGAGCTGTTATTT.

This clonotype was detected only a few times. A read error may explain this, as a much larger clone is one base away. The CDR3 region is CSASPPYRGTDTQYF. CDR3 sequence (DNA): TGCAGTGCTAGCCCCCCCTACAGGGGAACAGATACGCAGTATTTT. This chain joins TRBV20-1 and TRBJ2-3; 7 bases agree with TRBD1. V shed 3 bases and J 3 bases; nucleotides not matched to a gene: 9. From germline, CDR1 is DFQATT and CDR2 SNEGSKA (reference sequence). The CDR3 totals 15 residues.

Concerning this clonotype itself: The junction departs from germline at one end; a sequencing error may be responsible. V and J are TRBV20-1 and TRBJ2-1, with 12 nucleotides matching TRBD2. The CDR3 is 17 amino acids. Germline CDR1 is DFQATT and CDR2 is SNEGSKA (reference sequence). The CDR3, as DNA: TGCAGTGCTAGAGGCCAACTAGCGGGAGGACCCGGATTTGAGCAGTCCTTC. Protein: CSARGQLAGGPGFEQSF.

There are many counts of this clonotype. V and J are TRBV20-1 and TRBJ2-1; perhaps TRBD2 as D (6 bases). Looked up from germline, CDR1 is DFQATT and CDR2 is SNEGSKA (reference sequence). The CDR3 spans 12 residues. Trimming pared 3 bases from V and 8 bases from J, leaving 11 bases between. CDR3 in DNA: TGCAGTGCTAGCGGGAGTGACGATGAGCAGTTCTTC. It encodes CSASGSDDEQFF.

This clonotype was seen many times. V is TRBV20-1 and J is TRBJ2-7; TRBD2 matches 9 bases. J gave up 0 bases and V 6 bases, and 6 bases lay outside the gene matches. The CDR3 totals 14 residues. CDR1 is DFQATT, CDR2 SNEGSKA, per germline (reference sequence). The CDR3 region has the DNA TGCAGTGCCCTGCGGACTAGCGCCTCCTACGAGCAGTACTTC. Its translation: CSALRTSASYEQYF.

This clonotype was observed once. The V and J genes are TRBV29-1 and TRBJ2-5, with 7 bases identical to TRBD1. Germline-derived CDR1 and CDR2 are SQVTM and ANQGSEA. The CDR3 has 15 residues. With V trimmed by 5 bases and J by 2 bases, 11 bases remained unmatched. CDR3 nucleotide sequence: TGCAGCGTTATGTGGGGGACAGACTCACAAGAGACCCAGTACTTC. Its translation: CSVMWGTDSQETQYF.

Points on this clonotype: The CDR3 does not end in the conserved phenylalanine or tryptophan, so this is likely a read error. This chain joins TRBV11-2 and TRBJ2-7; the D gene is possibly TRBD2 (5 bases). Germline V gene data show CDR1 as SGHAT and CDR2 as FQNNGV. The CDR3 is 14 residues long. Written as DNA, the CDR3 is TGTGCCGGCAGCCCCTCGGGGTTCCCCTACGAGCAGTACCTC. Amino acids: CAGSPSGFPYEQYL.

The rearrangement joins TRBV28 to TRBJ2-2; 11 nucleotides match TRBD2. V shed 6 bases and J 1 base; nucleotides not matched to a gene: 16. The CDR3 contains 20 residues. Germline V gene data show CDR1 as MDHEN and CDR2 as SYDVKM. As DNA, the CDR3 is TGTGCCAGCAGCATCATTCCGGGACTAGCGGTATACCGGAACACCGGGGAGCTGTTTTTT. Protein: CASSIIPGLAVYRNTGELFF.

As regards this clonotype: A much bigger clone sits one base away, suggesting this may be a read error. CDR3 region: CARSQATGTEQFF. The DNA of the CDR3 is TGTGCCAGAAGCCAGGCCACGGGGACTGAGCAGTTCTTC. The chain couples TRBV11-3 to TRBJ2-1; D is perhaps TRBD1 or TRBD2 (5 bases each). V was cut by 9 bases and J by 9 bases, with 18 bases left in between. Per germline, CDR1 SGHNT and CDR2 YENEEA. CDR3 size: 13 residues.

Note on this clonotype: A much bigger clone sits one base away, suggesting this may be a read error. This rearrangement joins TRBV20-1 to TRBJ1-5; D not resolved. The CDR3 totals 14 residues. Trimming removed 5 bases at V and 0 bases at J, with 11 bases between. The V gene's germline CDR1 is DFQATT and CDR2 SNEGSKA (reference sequence). CDR3 amino acids: CSACRTGSNQPQHF. Written as DNA, the CDR3 is TGCAGTGCTTGTCGGACTGGTAGCAATCAGCCCCAGCATTTT.

As for this clonotype: One junction end does not reproduce the germline sequence, and a read error may be involved. This chain uses TRBV28 with TRBJ1-5, with D unresolved. Matching the DNA end better, TRBJ2-3 makes the J call doubtful. From germline, CDR1 is MDHEN and CDR2 SYDVKM. CDR3 length: 13 residues. CDR3 sequence reads: CTSSYDTNQPQYF. CDR3 coding DNA: TGTACCAGCAGCTACGACACCAATCAGCCCCAGTATTTT.

This clonotype was counted a few times. The V and J genes are TRBV29-1 and TRBJ2-1, with TRBD1 as a possible D gene (5 bases). This CDR3 has 14 residues. Germline CDR1 and CDR2: SQVTM and ANQGSEA. CDR3 sequence (DNA): TGCAACCCCCGAAGGCAGGGTTCTTACAATGAGCAGTTCTTC. As protein: CNPRRQGSYNEQFF.

This clonotype is a singleton in its sample. The CDR3 does not close with the conserved phenylalanine or tryptophan, likely indicating a read error. V gene TRBV11-3 combines with J gene TRBJ2-1, with TRBD2 matching 11 bases. Germline loops: CDR1 SGHNT, CDR2 YENEEA. The CDR3 spans 15 residues. The CDR3 DNA sequence: TGTGCGAGTAGCTTAGTAGCGGGAGGGCCCGGTGAGCAGTTCATC. It specifies CASSLVAGGPGEQFI.

To note about this clonotype: At one of its ends the junction is not consistent with the germline gene, which may arise from a read error. The chain is built from TRBV12-3 or TRBV12-4 and TRBJ2-2, with D possibly being TRBD2 (6 bases). The CDR3 runs to 16 residues. The CDR3 nucleotides are TGTACCAGCAGGCCTCTGGGGGGTTCCAGCACCGGGGAGCTGTTTTTT. This translates into CTSRPLGGSSTGELFF.

The chain combines TRBV6-5 with TRBJ2-1, with a possible D match to TRBD2 (7 bases). V was pared by 5 bases and J by 4 bases, with 15 bases between. The CDR3 loop spans 15 amino acids. Looked up from germline, CDR1 is MNHEY and CDR2 is SVGAGI. For the CDR3, the DNA is TGTGCCAGCAGTCTAATGCGGGGGCTTTACAATGAGCAGTTCTTC. Translated, it gives CASSLMRGLYNEQFF.

In regard to this clonotype: Sequence at one end of the junction differs from germline and may be a read error. This sequence joins TRBV11-1 and TRBJ2-2; D may be TRBD2 (5 bases). CDR3 length: 14 amino acids. Germline V gives CDR1 SGHAT, CDR2 FQDESV (reference sequence). The CDR3 DNA reads as TGTGCCAGCAGCTACACTAGTGGCATCTGGGAGCTGTCTTTT. The encoded protein is CASSYTSGIWELSF. The complete variable domain, with remaining parts taken from reference TRBV11-1 and TRBJ2-2, reads EAEVAQSPRYKITEKSQAVAFWCDPISGHATLYWYRQILGQGPELLVQFQDESVVDDSQLPKDRFSAERLKGVDSTLKIQPAELGDSAMYLCASSYTSGIWELSFGEGSRLTVL.

This clonotype is medium-sized. The chain recombines TRBV29-1 with TRBJ2-2, with D hard to call. The V gene's germline CDR1 is SQVTM and CDR2 ANQGSEA. The CDR3 covers 12 residues. Deletions cut 7 bases from V and 7 bases from J, with 13 bases between. CDR3 sequence reads: CSGRLSGGELFF. The CDR3 DNA follows: TGCAGCGGGAGATTAAGTGGCGGGGAGCTGTTTTTT.

Points on this clonotype: No conserved phenylalanine or tryptophan is present at the end of the CDR3, so a read error is the likely explanation. The DNA is left out, because the CDR3 cannot be placed on it with certainty; the CDR3 is given as TCRdb lists it. The chain combines TRBV20-1 with TRBJ2-2. From germline, CDR1 is DFQATT and CDR2 SNEGSKA (reference sequence). The CDR3 is 13 residues long, ends included. This CDR3 is CSARDSNTGELFL.

This CDR3 is CASSLSGPKCKQFF. The DNA for the CDR3 is TGTGCCAGCAGTTTAAGCGGTCCCAAGTGTAAGCAGTTCTTC. The V call is TRBV12-3 or TRBV12-4, the J call TRBJ2-1; a possible D gene is TRBD2 (5 bases). The CDR3 length is 14 residues. V was trimmed by 2 bases and J by 11 bases, leaving 16 bases between them.

This clonotype was recorded many times. One end of the junction varies from germline; a read error may be responsible. This rearrangement joins TRBV20-1 to TRBJ1-5; D may be TRBD1 (5 bases). The CDR3 length is 13 residues. Germline loops: CDR1 DFQATT, CDR2 SNEGSKA (reference sequence). The CDR3 sequence is CSAQAGPEQPQNF. The CDR3 region has the DNA TGCAGTGCTCAGGCGGGGCCGGAACAGCCCCAGAATTTT.